The 19 T cell receptor beta chains in this list originate from one sample, sequenced in a study of control samples from healthy donors and cancer patients. Method: immunoSEQ multiplex PCR; TCRdb's copy keeps in-frame clones and lacks some. The data contain about 120,000 clones, around nine tenths of them singletons. Sequenced sample: blood. The receptor source for this set is a woman in her 70s in good health.

The chain combines TRBV16 with TRBJ1-2; weak D call: TRBD1 (6 bases). V was pared by 4 bases and J by 4 bases, with 16 bases between. The CDR3 has 15 residues. Germline lookup yields CDR1 KGHSY and CDR2 FQNENV. CDR3 coding DNA: TGTGCCAGCAGCCCCGACCCGGACAGCCCCTATGGCTACACCTTC. Protein sequence: CASSPDPDSPYGYTF.

In the case of this clone: The germline gene is not matched at one end of the junction; a read error may be the cause. The chain recombines TRBV12-3 or TRBV12-4 with TRBJ1-5, with D perhaps matching TRBD1 (5 bases). The CDR3 totals 13 residues. CDR3 in amino acids: CASSFGGAPGIGF. The CDR3 DNA reads TGTGCCAGCAGTTTCGGTGGGGCACCGGGAATAGGGTTT.

This sequence joins TRBV20-1 and TRBJ1-1; maybe TRBD1 (5 bases). Trimming cost V 3 bases and J 3 bases, with 11 bases left between them. The CDR3 has 13 amino acids. Germline CDR1 is DFQATT and CDR2 is SNEGSKA (reference sequence). Written as DNA, the CDR3 is TGCAGTGCTAGTCTGGGGCGGTACACTGAAGCTTTCTTT. Residues: CSASLGRYTEAFF.

This clone is a singleton in its sample. V gene TRBV12-3 or TRBV12-4 combines with J gene TRBJ2-6, with TRBD1 matching over 8 bases. The CDR3 length is 13 residues. The V gene end was trimmed by 4 bases and the J gene end by 9 bases; junction bases not matched to a gene: 2. The CDR3 nucleotides are TGTGCCAGCAGTTGGACAGGGTTCAACGTCCTGACTTTC. Protein: CASSWTGFNVLTF.

The chain couples TRBV27 to TRBJ2-5, with D uncertain. CDR3 length equals 11 residues. Germline loops: CDR1 MNHEY, CDR2 SMNVEV (reference sequence). V dropped 5 bases and J dropped 2 bases, with 3 bases sitting between them. Here the CDR3 DNA reads TGTGCCAGCAGTCTTCAAGAGACCCAGTACTTC. Translated: CASSLQETQYF.

The chain has TRBV19 and TRBJ1-6; D is ambiguous. V gave up 5 bases and J gave up 1 base, with 0 bases separating them. Germline V CDR1 and CDR2: LNHDA, SQIVND (reference sequence). This CDR3 is 12 amino acids long. The DNA for the CDR3 is TGTGCCAGTAGTTCCTATAATTCACCCCTCCACTTT. It is translated as CASSSYNSPLHF.

The V call is TRBV29-1, the J call TRBJ2-7, with 8 bases matching TRBD2. This CDR3 comprises 13 residues. Trimming cost V 7 bases and J 3 bases; bases outside gene matches: 8. Per the germline V gene, CDR1 is SQVTM and CDR2 is ANQGSEA. The CDR3 spells CSAAGGNGYEQYF. CDR3 bases: TGCAGCGCTGCGGGGGGCAATGGCTACGAGCAGTACTTC.

V gene TRBV6-5 combines with J gene TRBJ2-3; no firm D call. Germline loops: CDR1 MNHEY, CDR2 SVGAGI. CDR3 size: 14 residues. Trimming removed 6 bases from V and 2 bases from J, with 12 bases in between. CDR3 bases: TGTGCCAGCAGATGGGCAGCCGACACAGATACGCAGTATTTT. Its translation: CASRWAADTDTQYF.

CDR3 region: CASSREGHGSYEQYF. The CDR3 nucleotides are TGTGCCAGCAGTAGGGAGGGGCACGGATCCTACGAGCAGTACTTC. The chain recombines TRBV6-4 with TRBJ2-7; 7 positions match TRBD2. The CDR3 length is 15 residues. V lost 5 bases, J lost 1 base, and 8 bases stayed unmatched. Germline V lookup: CDR1 MRHNA, CDR2 SNTAGT.

V gene TRBV3-1 (or the pseudogene TRBV3-2) combines with J gene TRBJ2-3; 12 bases are shared with TRBD1. The ends lost 3 bases at V and 4 bases at J; junction bases unmatched: 8. CDR1 is LGHDT, CDR2 YNNKEL, per germline (reference sequence). The CDR3 covers 17 residues. The DNA of the CDR3 is TGTGCCAGCAGCCAGGGACAGGGGGCGCCCCGGGCAGATACGCAGTATTTT. This codes for CASSQGQGAPRADTQYF.

The chain joins TRBV7-3 to TRBJ2-2; tentatively, D is TRBD1 or TRBD2 (5 bases each). The germline V gene encodes CDR1 SGHTA and CDR2 FQGTGA. The CDR3 length is 15 residues. Trimming shortened V by 1 base and J by 2 bases, and 8 bases separated the two germline ends. The CDR3 nucleotides read TGTGCCAGCAGCTTAATTGGGACCAACACCGGGGAGCTGTTTTTT. This encodes CASSLIGTNTGELFF.

V and J are TRBV5-1 and TRBJ2-3; D might be TRBD1 or TRBD2, each matching 6 bases. Per germline, CDR1 SGHRS and CDR2 YFSETQ. Trimming stripped 4 bases from V and 3 bases from J, with 12 bases between. CDR3 length: 14 residues. The CDR3 coding sequence is TGCGCCAGCAGCCTGCTAGGGGGGACAGATACGCAGTATTTT. This sequence encodes CASSLLGGTDTQYF.

The V gene is TRBV4-3, the J gene TRBJ1-1, with no clear D. Germline V CDR1 and CDR2: LGHNA, YSLEER. V lost 1 base and J 0 bases, leaving 9 bases between the germline ends. This CDR3 contains 15 residues. This chain's CDR3 is CASSQGAAMNTEAFF. CDR3 in DNA: TGCGCCAGCAGCCAAGGGGCAGCCATGAACACTGAAGCTTTCTTT.

V gene TRBV13 combines with J gene TRBJ1-1; 8 bases agree with TRBD1. This CDR3 is built from 16 residues. V was pared by 5 bases and J by 0 bases, with 8 bases of the junction left unmatched. Germline CDR1 reads PRHDT; CDR2 reads FYEKMQ (reference sequence). The CDR3 is CASSIRGQALNTEAFF. The CDR3 DNA reads as TGTGCCAGCAGCATAAGGGGACAGGCATTGAACACTGAAGCTTTCTTT.

The chain employs TRBV19 and TRBJ2-1, with TRBD2 as a possible D gene (6 bases). Trimming pared 9 bases from V and 10 bases from J, leaving 19 bases between. This CDR3 region has 13 residues. In germline, CDR1 is LNHDA, CDR2 SQIVND (reference sequence). DNA of the CDR3: TGTGCCAGCAGGCGCTACGGGGGTGAGGAGCAGTTCTTC. Amino acid sequence: CASRRYGGEEQFF.

The J gene is TRBJ1-6, the V gene TRBV11-2; perhaps TRBD1 as D (5 bases). Trimming left V 5 bases short and J 2 bases short, with 13 bases between. CDR1 and CDR2 from the germline V gene are SGHAT and FQNNGV. CDR3 length equals 16 residues. The CDR3 bases are TGTGCCAGCAGCATGTCAGGGAGGCCCTATAATTCACCCCTCCACTTT. It is translated as CASSMSGRPYNSPLHF.

This chain uses TRBV7-9 with TRBJ2-2, with D possibly matching TRBD1 (6 bases). The germline V gene has CDR1 SEHNR and CDR2 FQNEAQ (reference sequence). This CDR3 is 15 amino acids long. V lost 8 bases to trimming and J lost 6 bases, with 19 bases between them. The CDR3 reads CASRLPGTLSGELFF. CDR3 nucleotides: TGTGCCAGCCGACTCCCCGGGACATTGTCCGGGGAGCTGTTTTTT.

In its sample, this clone was seen once. This chain connects TRBV19 to TRBJ1-1; D may be TRBD1 (5 bases). V dropped 7 bases and J dropped 9 bases, with 24 bases sitting between them. Germline CDR1 LNHDA, CDR2 SQIVND (reference sequence). The CDR3 is 15 residues long. Here the CDR3 DNA reads TGTGCCAGTATTGAAGGCAGGGTTTCCTCTGACAAAGCTTTCTTT. It yields the protein CASIEGRVSSDKAFF.

The chain has TRBV4-1 and TRBJ1-2; 7 bases agree with TRBD1. V was pared by 0 bases and J by 9 bases, with 10 bases of the junction left unmatched. The CDR3 runs 15 residues. The V gene's germline CDR1 is MGHRA and CDR2 YSYEKL. The CDR3 sequence: CASSQDLAGGLSYTF. DNA of the CDR3: TGCGCCAGCAGCCAAGATCTGGCAGGGGGTTTGAGCTACACCTTC.